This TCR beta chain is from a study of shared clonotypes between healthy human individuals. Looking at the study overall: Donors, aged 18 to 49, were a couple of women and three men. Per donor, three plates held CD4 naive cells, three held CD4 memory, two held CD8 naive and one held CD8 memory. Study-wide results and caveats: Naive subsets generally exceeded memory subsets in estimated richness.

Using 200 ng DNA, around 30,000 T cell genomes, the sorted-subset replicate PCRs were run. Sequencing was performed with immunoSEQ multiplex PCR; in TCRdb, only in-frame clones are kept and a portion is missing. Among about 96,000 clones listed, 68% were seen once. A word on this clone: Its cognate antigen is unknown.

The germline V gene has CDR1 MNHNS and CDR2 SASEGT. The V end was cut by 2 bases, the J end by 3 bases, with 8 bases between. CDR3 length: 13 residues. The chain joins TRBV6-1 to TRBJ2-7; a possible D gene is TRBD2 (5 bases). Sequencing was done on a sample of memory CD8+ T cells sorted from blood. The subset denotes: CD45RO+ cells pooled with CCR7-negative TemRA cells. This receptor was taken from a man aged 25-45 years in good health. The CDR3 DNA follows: TGTGCCAGCAGTGAAATAGCGATCTACGAGCAGTACTTC. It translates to CASSEIAIYEQYF.